This entry lists 26 T cell receptor beta chains sequenced from one sample in a study of post-analysis software for immune sequencing data. Notes on the study in general: A handful of TRBV segments were more frequent in patients than controls; TRBV5-6, TRBV5-1 and TRBV20-1 belonged to this group.

Antigens of these TCRs are unknown. Sequencing libraries made from TCR beta cDNA carried unique molecular identifiers. TCRdb fed the PCR reads into MiXCR, producing one record per CDR3 protein. The table shows approximately 730,000 distinct CDR3 sequences, with roughly 27% occurring only once. Sequenced: blood. These receptors came from a girl aged 5 to 17 with multiple sclerosis.

This clonotype has more than one count but fewer than ten. This sequence joins TRBV20-1 and TRBJ2-7; 8 bases map to TRBD2. CDR3 length: 14 amino acids. Germline CDR1 and CDR2: DFQATT and SNEGSKA (reference sequence). V lost 4 bases and J lost 3; bases outside the gene matches: 8. For the CDR3, the DNA is TGCAGTGCTATCACGGGGGGGACCTACTACGAGCAGTACTTC. Protein product: CSAITGGTYYEQYF.

The chain carries TRBV4-1 and TRBJ2-1, with TRBD1 matching 8 bases. From germline, CDR1 is MGHRA and CDR2 YSYEKL. The CDR3 contains 16 residues. V was clipped by 0 bases and J by 8 bases; unmatched bases: 9. The CDR3 region has the DNA TGCGCCAGCAGCCAAGATGAGACAGGGGTGTTTGATGAGCAGTTCTTC. As protein: CASSQDETGVFDEQFF.

This sequence joins TRBV20-1 and TRBJ1-4; possibly TRBD1 for D (6 bases). Trimming shortened V by 0 bases and J by 2 bases, and 10 bases separated the two germline ends. This CDR3 spans 15 amino acids. CDR1 and CDR2 from the germline V gene are DFQATT and SNEGSKA (reference sequence). CDR3 amino acids: CSARDRGWTNEKLFF. The CDR3 DNA reads TGCAGTGCTAGAGACAGGGGTTGGACTAATGAAAAACTGTTTTTT.

The table lists this clonotype with a count of one. A much larger clone lies a single base off, so this may be a read error. The V gene is TRBV7-2, the J gene TRBJ1-2; a possible D gene is TRBD1 (5 bases). The CDR3 totals 13 residues. Germline CDR1 reads SGHTA; CDR2 reads FQGNSA. This chain's CDR3 is CASSLAGGYGDTF. Written as DNA, the CDR3 is TGTGCCAGCAGCTTAGCGGGGGGTTATGGCGACACCTTC.

The sample holds a few counts of this clonotype. The J gene is TRBJ2-3, the V gene TRBV20-1; a weak D match, TRBD2 (6 bases). Trimming took 6 bases from V and 6 from J, leaving 16 bases between them. Germline values: CDR1 DFQATT, CDR2 SNEGSKA (reference sequence). This CDR3 has 13 residues. The CDR3 DNA follows: TGCAGTGCCCCACCCGGAGGGTCTGATACGCAGTATTTT. Its protein product is CSAPPGGSDTQYF.

This rearrangement joins TRBV20-1 to TRBJ2-5; TRBD2 agrees at 12 bases. The V segment lost 5 bases and the J segment 5 bases; nucleotides outside the gene matches: 6. CDR3 length: 14 residues. The germline V gene encodes CDR1 DFQATT and CDR2 SNEGSKA (reference sequence). The CDR3 protein is CSAGGLAGRETQYF. CDR3 in DNA: TGCAGTGCTGGGGGACTAGCGGGCCGCGAGACCCAGTACTTC.

The gene calls are TRBV5-1 and TRBJ2-1, with D uncertain. V was trimmed by 6 bases and J by 0 bases, leaving 10 bases between them. CDR1 SGHRS and CDR2 YFSETQ come from the germline V gene. This CDR3 has 14 amino acids. The CDR3 DNA is TGCGCCAGCAATCGGCGCGGCTCCTACAATGAGCAGTTCTTC. Its translation is CASNRRGSYNEQFF.

In the case of this clonotype: Just one base apart from a much larger clone, this may be a read error. The chain joins TRBV5-4 to TRBJ2-5; the match to TRBD1 covers 10 bases. The CDR3 extends over 15 amino acids. V lost 5 bases to trimming and J lost 4 bases; unmatched junction nucleotides: 8. CDR1 is SGHNT and CDR2 is YYREEE in the germline V gene (reference sequence). CDR3: CASSHAGTGAETQYF. CDR3 DNA sequence: TGTGCCAGCAGTCACGCCGGGACAGGGGCAGAGACCCAGTACTTC.

J is TRBJ1-2 and V is TRBV6-5; tentatively, D is TRBD1 (5 bases). V lost 2 bases and J lost 6, with 10 bases in between. The germline V gene has CDR1 MNHEY and CDR2 SVGAGI. The CDR3 is made up of 13 amino acids. The CDR3 bases are TGTGCCAGCAGTTACGGCAGGGATAATGGCTACACCTTC. Amino acids: CASSYGRDNGYTF.

V usage is TRBV4-1 and J usage is TRBJ2-1; D may be TRBD1 (6 bases). V was pared by 4 bases and J by 10 bases, with 20 bases between. CDR1 is MGHRA, CDR2 YSYEKL, per germline. This CDR3 has 15 amino acids. CDR3 sequence reads: CASSRVQGPSGEQFF. The CDR3, as DNA: TGCGCCAGCAGCCGTGTCCAGGGGCCCTCGGGGGAGCAGTTCTTC.

This chain uses TRBV7-2 with TRBJ2-1; 10 positions agree with TRBD2. Germline CDR1 and CDR2: SGHTA and FQGNSA. CDR3 length: 18 residues. J was trimmed by 5 bases and V by 2 bases; bases with no gene match: 12. This CDR3 is CASSLSRTSGVKDNEQFF. For the CDR3, the DNA is TGTGCCAGCAGCTTATCCCGGACTAGCGGAGTGAAAGACAATGAGCAGTTCTTC.

With regard to this clonotype: This sequence may be a read error, since a much larger clone differs from it by one base. The chain has TRBV5-1 and TRBJ1-2; perhaps TRBD1 as D (5 bases). With 4 bases removed from V and 4 bases from J, the gap between germline ends came to 17 bases. CDR1 and CDR2 from the germline V gene are SGHRS and YFSETQ. CDR3 length: 15 residues. CDR3 DNA: TGCGCCAGCAGCCAAGGTTCAGGGAAAGGCTATGGCTACACCTTC. Translating it yields CASSQGSGKGYGYTF.

The chain has TRBV20-1 and TRBJ2-7; TRBD1 is a possible D gene (6 bases). The CDR3 runs 13 residues. CDR1 DFQATT and CDR2 SNEGSKA come from the germline V gene (reference sequence). The V gene lost 5 bases and the J gene lost 0 bases, with 11 bases spanning the gap. CDR3 protein: CSAWDTSSYEQYF. In DNA, the CDR3 is TGCAGTGCTTGGGACACCAGCTCCTACGAGCAGTACTTC.

This clonotype was seen at least ten times. The V call is TRBV29-1, the J call TRBJ2-4, with TRBD1 matching 9 bases. The CDR3 length is 13 residues. V gave up 7 bases and J gave up 9 bases; unmatched junction bases: 10. Germline V gene sequence: CDR1 SQVTM, CDR2 ANQGSEA. The CDR3 DNA follows: TGCAGCGCCCTCGGACAGGGGACGGGCATTCAGTACTTC. Residues: CSALGQGTGIQYF.

The rearrangement links TRBV20-1 to TRBJ2-1; TRBD2 agrees at 8 bases. The CDR3 has 15 residues. Germline-derived CDR1 and CDR2 are DFQATT and SNEGSKA (reference sequence). The ends lost 7 bases at V and 3 bases at J; junction bases unmatched: 11. The CDR3 region is CSVVTGGLGYNEQFF. CDR3 sequence (DNA): TGCAGTGTTGTTACGGGAGGGTTGGGCTACAATGAGCAGTTCTTC.

The genes are TRBV20-1 and TRBJ2-4; TRBD2 matches 12 bases. The CDR3 is made up of 15 amino acids. Trimming at V came to 1 base and at J to 13 bases, leaving 11 bases not matched to a gene. Looked up from germline, CDR1 is DFQATT and CDR2 is SNEGSKA (reference sequence). CDR3 bases: TGCAGTGCTAGAGTTTCGGCTAGCGGGAGGGGAGAGCAGTACTTC. The encoded protein is CSARVSASGRGEQYF.

The chain is built from TRBV2 and TRBJ2-2, with D perhaps TRBD1 (7 bases). The ends were cut back, 2 bases at V and 4 bases at J, with 23 bases in the middle. Germline values: CDR1 SNHLY, CDR2 FYNNEI. There are 19 residues in the CDR3. The CDR3 here is CASSETRQGYGRFTGELFF. The CDR3 DNA sequence: TGTGCCAGCAGTGAAACAAGACAGGGTTACGGGAGATTCACCGGGGAGCTGTTTTTT. Using reference TRBV2 and TRBJ2-2 for the parts outside the CDR3, the full variable domain is EPEVTQTPSHQVTQMGQEVILRCVPISNHLYFYWYRQILGQKVEFLVSFYNNEISEKSEIFDDQFSVERPDGSNFTLKIRSTKLEDSAMYFCASSETRQGYGRFTGELFFGEGSRLTVL.

This clonotype was picked up many times. J is TRBJ2-7 and V is TRBV7-2; 7 positions match TRBD2. Trimming cost V 6 bases and J 7 bases; bases outside gene matches: 9. The CDR3 spans 13 residues. Per the germline V gene, CDR1 is SGHTA and CDR2 is FQGNSA. The CDR3 bases are TGTGCCAGCAGACGGGAGGACCGGGTGGAGCAGTACTTC. It yields the protein CASRREDRVEQYF.

This CDR3 reads CSASWTSGISGTDTQYF. CDR3 bases: TGCAGTGCTAGCTGGACTAGCGGGATCTCTGGCACAGATACGCAGTATTTT. The gene calls are TRBV20-1 and TRBJ2-3; TRBD2 aligns across 12 bases. V lost 3 bases and J lost 1; bases outside the gene matches: 8. There are 17 residues in the CDR3. CDR1 is DFQATT, CDR2 SNEGSKA, per germline (reference sequence).

The chain employs TRBV13 and TRBJ2-1; maybe TRBD1 (6 bases). The germline gives CDR1 PRHDT, CDR2 FYEKMQ (reference sequence). The V and J ends lost 3 bases and 5 bases respectively, with 17 bases between them. The CDR3 runs to 16 residues. The CDR3 spells CASSLSGTIVDNEQFF. CDR3 nucleotide sequence: TGTGCCAGCAGCTTGAGTGGGACAATCGTCGACAATGAGCAGTTCTTC.

The V gene is TRBV29-1, the J gene TRBJ1-6, with TRBD1 matching over 7 bases. The CDR3 extends over 17 amino acids. The J segment lost 0 bases and the V segment lost 7 bases, leaving 12 bases of the junction unmatched. Germline CDR1 SQVTM, CDR2 ANQGSEA. CDR3 residues: CSAPELTGHSYNSPLHF. CDR3 coding DNA: TGCAGCGCGCCCGAGTTGACAGGGCACTCCTATAATTCACCCCTCCACTTT. Supplemented by reference TRBV29-1 and TRBJ1-6, the full variable domain reads SAVISQKPSRDICQRGTSLTIQCQVDSQVTMMFWYRQQPGQSLTLIATANQGSEATYESGFVIDKFPISRPNLTFSTLTVSNMSPEDSSIYLCSAPELTGHSYNSPLHFGNGTRLTVT.

With respect to this clonotype: Compared with germline, one end of the junction differs, possibly owing to a read error. V is TRBV12-3 or TRBV12-4 and J is TRBJ2-5; 12 positions match TRBD1. This CDR3 has 16 residues. CDR3 in DNA: TGTGCCAGCAGTCCCGGGACAGGGGGCGCGTTGGAGACCCAGGACTTC. It codes for CASSPGTGGALETQDF.

About this clonotype itself: A much larger clone differs from this one at a single base, so this may be a read error. The chain combines TRBV29-1 with TRBJ2-1; weak D call: TRBD1 (6 bases). V was clipped by 7 bases and J by 13 bases, with 20 bases between them. Germline loops: CDR1 SQVTM, CDR2 ANQGSEA. The CDR3 totals 12 residues. CDR3 in amino acids: CSERTASETQFF. DNA of the CDR3: TGCAGCGAGAGGACAGCTTCGGAGACCCAGTTCTTC.

This clonotype occurred many times. This chain connects TRBV7-9 to TRBJ2-7, with D perhaps matching TRBD2 (6 bases). Trimming cost V 1 base and J 7 bases, with 17 bases left between them. The CDR3 has 15 residues. Germline values: CDR1 SEHNR, CDR2 FQNEAQ (reference sequence). The CDR3 DNA follows: TGTGCCAGCAGCTTAGTCCCCGGGGCCGGGGGAGAGCAGTACTTC. The encoded protein is CASSLVPGAGGEQYF.

The V gene is TRBV28, the J gene TRBJ2-1; 8 nucleotides match TRBD1. V was pared by 5 bases and J by 5 bases, with 8 bases of the junction left unmatched. The CDR3 is 15 residues long. CDR1 and CDR2 (germline): MDHEN, SYDVKM. The CDR3: CASSPSDREDNEQFF. Written as DNA, the CDR3 is TGTGCCAGCAGTCCGTCGGACAGGGAGGACAATGAGCAGTTCTTC.

This clonotype was counted only a few times. The rearrangement links TRBV7-6 to TRBJ2-3; TRBD1 matches 9 bases. With V trimmed by 5 bases and J by 2 bases, 8 bases remained unmatched. The CDR3 has 16 amino acids. Germline loops: CDR1 SGHVS, CDR2 FNYEAQ. Here the CDR3 reads CASSPGTGRSTDTQYF. DNA for the CDR3: TGTGCCAGCAGCCCTGGGACAGGGAGATCCACAGATACGCAGTATTTT.